The clone carrying this TCR beta chain turned up a few times. Generated by immunoSEQ multiplex PCR, the TCRdb table keeps only in-frame clones and is missing some. The sample carries about 190,000 clones, under 80% recorded once. This sample is part of a study of blood T cell repertoires in COVID-19. Trimming took off 1 base at V and 5 bases at J, with 18 bases between the two ends. Germline assignment: CDR1 SQVTM and CDR2 ANQGSEA. The CDR3 runs to 16 residues. The clonotype originates from a woman between 45 and 60 years old with acute COVID-19. The chain is built from TRBV29-1 and TRBJ2-1, with D hard to call. Sequenced material: PBMCs or T cells enriched from blood (not recorded which). The CDR3 reads CSVEGPNGRGDNEQFF. Written as DNA, the CDR3 is TGCAGCGTTGAAGGACCCAATGGCCGCGGAGACAATGAGCAGTTCTTC.